The present T cell receptor (beta chain) was sequenced within a study of cytomegalovirus exposure and HLA in healthy donors. With 60 Vbeta and 13 Jbeta primers, the PCR was carried out. The table came from immunoSEQ multiplex PCR; TCRdb's copy has only in-frame clones and leaves some out. The sample totals 30,000 to 40,000 clones. Germline CDR1 and CDR2: MNHEY and SVGAGI. The CDR3 is made up of 15 amino acids. The ends lost 6 bases at V and 5 bases at J; junction bases unmatched: 8. J is TRBJ1-5 and V is TRBV6-5; TRBD1 agrees at 9 bases. The sample was PBMCs. The TCR originated in a human donor in good health. The CDR3 DNA sequence: TGTGCCAGCAGACCCGGGACAGGGATACATCAGCCCCAGCATTTT. Translation: CASRPGTGIHQPQHF.